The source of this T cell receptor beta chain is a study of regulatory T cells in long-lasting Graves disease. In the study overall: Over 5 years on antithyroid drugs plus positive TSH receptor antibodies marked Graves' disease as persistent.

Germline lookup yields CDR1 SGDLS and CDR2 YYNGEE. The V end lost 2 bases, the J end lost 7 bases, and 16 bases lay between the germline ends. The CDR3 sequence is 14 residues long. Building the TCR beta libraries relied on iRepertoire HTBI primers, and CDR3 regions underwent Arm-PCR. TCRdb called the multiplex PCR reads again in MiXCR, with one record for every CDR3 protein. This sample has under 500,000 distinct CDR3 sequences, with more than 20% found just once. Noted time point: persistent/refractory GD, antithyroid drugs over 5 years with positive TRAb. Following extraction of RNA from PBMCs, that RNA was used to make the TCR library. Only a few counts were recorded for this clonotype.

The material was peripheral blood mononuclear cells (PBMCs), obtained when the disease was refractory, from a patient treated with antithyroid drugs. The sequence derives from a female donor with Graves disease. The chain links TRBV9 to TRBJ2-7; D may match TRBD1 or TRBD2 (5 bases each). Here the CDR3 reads CASSVEGEQREQYF. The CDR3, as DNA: TGTGCCAGCAGCGTCGAAGGGGAGCAAAGGGAGCAGTACTTC.